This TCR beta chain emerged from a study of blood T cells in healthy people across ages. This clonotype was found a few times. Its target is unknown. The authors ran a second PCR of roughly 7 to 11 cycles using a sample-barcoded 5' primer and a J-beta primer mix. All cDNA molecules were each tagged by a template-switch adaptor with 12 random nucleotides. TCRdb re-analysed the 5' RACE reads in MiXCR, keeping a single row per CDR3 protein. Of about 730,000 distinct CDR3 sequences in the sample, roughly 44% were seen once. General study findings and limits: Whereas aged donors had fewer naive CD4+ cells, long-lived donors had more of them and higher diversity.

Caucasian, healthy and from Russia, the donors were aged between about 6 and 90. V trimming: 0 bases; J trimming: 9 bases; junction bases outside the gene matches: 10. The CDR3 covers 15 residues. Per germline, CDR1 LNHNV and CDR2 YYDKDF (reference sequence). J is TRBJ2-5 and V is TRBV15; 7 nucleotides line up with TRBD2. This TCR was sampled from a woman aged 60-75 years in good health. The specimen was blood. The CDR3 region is CATSRDPLTREAQYF. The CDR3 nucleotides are TGTGCCACCAGCAGAGATCCGCTCACCCGGGAGGCCCAGTACTTC.